Detailed here is one TCR beta chain. Antigen: not known. Profiled with immunoSEQ multiplex PCR; TCRdb holds only in-frame clones, not every one. The profile shows 84,000 or so clones, approximately 91% of them singletons. Germline assignment: CDR1 SGHVS and CDR2 FNYEAQ. The CDR3 totals 16 residues. The V and J ends lost 5 bases and 4 bases, in that order; junction bases with no gene match: 13. Each patient's relapse followed autologous stem cell transplantation, and brentuximab vedotin exposure varied. This record belongs to a study of PD-1 blockade in classical Hodgkin lymphoma. At the level of the study: Nivolumab dosed at 3 mg/kg went to patients intravenously every 2 weeks.

Whole-study findings and limits: Some patients started nivolumab under 1 year after ASCT, and they were excluded.

Sequenced material: peripheral blood mononuclear cells (PBMCs), taken before the second cycle of nivolumab. The receptor's source is a human donor with classical Hodgkin lymphoma. V gene TRBV7-6 combines with J gene TRBJ1-2, with 7 positions matching TRBD1. Here the CDR3 reads CASSPRTGSSFYGYTF. The CDR3 DNA sequence: TGTGCCAGCAGCCCCCGGACAGGCTCGTCCTTCTATGGCTACACCTTC.